This TCR beta chain was documented in a study of T cells in Graves' hyperthyroidism and ophthalmopathy. Study at large: The authors collected peripheral blood at initial diagnosis, before any treatment. Study observations and caveats: Ophthalmopathy, as predicted by the model, came a median roughly 6.8 months after the prediction.

The investigators amplified TCR beta CDR3 regions from RNA transcripts. The HTBI primer set served for first-round RT-PCR of the TCR CDR3. One entry per CDR3 protein results from TCRdb running MiXCR on the multiplex PCR reads. This table has approximately 570,000 distinct CDR3 sequences, about 20% appearing once. CDR3 length: 13 amino acids. Trimming pared 6 bases from V and 0 bases from J, leaving 9 bases between. Germline loops: CDR1 MNHEY, CDR2 SVGEGT. Thyroid ultrasound, orbital computed tomography, clinical symptoms, and serum thyroxine and TRAb underpinned diagnoses. Fresh peripheral blood, less than 11 ml of it, supplied the PBMCs. This clonotype appeared many times. The antigen is not known.

This sequence was found in a middle-aged man with Graves' ophthalmopathy. The sample was blood. The V gene is TRBV6-2 or TRBV6-3, the J gene TRBJ2-7; D not resolved. This chain's CDR3 is CASSWAISYEQYF. The CDR3 DNA reads TGTGCCAGCAGCTGGGCCATCTCCTACGAGCAGTACTTC.